These 16 T cell receptor beta chains share one sample of origin, sequenced in a study of technical replicates of blood from a few donors. Profiling relied on immunoSEQ multiplex PCR, and the TCRdb table lists in-frame clones only, not all of them. Counted here are roughly 65,000 clones, approximately 89% occurring once; the ten biggest clones make up less than 5%. What was sequenced was PBMCs. Every receptor here comes from a human donor in good health. Some clones in this sample may be carry-over from other donors' samples.

V and J are TRBV7-9 and TRBJ2-3; 10 bases agree with TRBD1. Germline V gene lookup returns CDR1 SEHNR and CDR2 FQNEAQ (reference sequence). The CDR3 consists of 16 residues. V lost 5 bases to trimming and J lost 1 base; unmatched junction nucleotides: 6. The CDR3 here is CASSGGQGLGTDTQYF. CDR3 DNA sequence: TGTGCCAGCAGCGGGGGACAGGGGCTCGGCACAGATACGCAGTATTTT.

This chain links TRBV7-2 with TRBJ1-5; D possibly corresponds to TRBD1 (6 bases). V was pared by 3 bases and J by 0 bases, with 9 bases between. CDR3 length: 15 amino acids. CDR1 is SGHTA, CDR2 FQGNSA, per germline. In nucleotides, the CDR3 is TGTGCCAGCAGCTTTGGGGGCTCTAGCAATCAGCCCCAGCATTTT. Residues: CASSFGGSSNQPQHF.

The chain links TRBV29-1 to TRBJ2-5, with 13 nucleotides matching TRBD2. The germline V gene encodes CDR1 SQVTM and CDR2 ANQGSEA. There are 14 residues in the CDR3. Unmatched junction bases numbered 7, after V lost 7 bases and J lost 5 bases. The CDR3 DNA is TGCAGCGCCAGGACTAGCGGGAGTGGCGAGACCCAGTACTTC. Translating it yields CSARTSGSGETQYF.

This clone ranks as medium-sized. V gene TRBV6-1 combines with J gene TRBJ2-7; weak D call: TRBD2 (6 bases). Germline lookup yields CDR1 MNHNS and CDR2 SASEGT. The CDR3 has 14 amino acids. The V end lost 1 base, the J end lost 2 bases, and 9 bases lay between the germline ends. The CDR3 nucleotides are TGTGCCAGCAGTGAAGGGGGGGAAGCCTACGAGCAGTACTTC. This translates into CASSEGGEAYEQYF.

Only a few counts were recorded for this clone. The chain uses TRBV15 and TRBJ2-6; 9 nucleotides agree with TRBD1. In germline, CDR1 is LNHNV, CDR2 YYDKDF (reference sequence). The J segment lost 5 bases and the V segment lost 5 bases, leaving 19 bases of the junction unmatched. This CDR3 is built from 20 residues. This CDR3 is CATSGSRDRETGGWANVLTF. The CDR3 DNA is TGTGCCACCAGCGGATCCCGGGACAGGGAGACTGGGGGTTGGGCCAACGTCCTGACTTTC.

At least ten counts were recorded for this clone. This sequence joins TRBV6-1 and TRBJ1-2; no definite D call. From germline, CDR1 is MNHNS and CDR2 SASEGT. CDR3 size: 13 residues. Trimming cost V 2 bases and J 7 bases, with 11 bases left between them. Here the CDR3 reads CASSERSRSGYTF. Here the CDR3 DNA reads TGTGCCAGCAGTGAAAGAAGCAGGTCTGGCTACACCTTC.

CDR3 loop: CASSPLGTSTNEKLFF. The CDR3, as DNA: TGTGCCAGCAGCCCCCTCGGGACATCAACTAATGAAAAACTGTTTTTT. The V and J genes are TRBV9 and TRBJ1-4; D may be TRBD1 (6 bases). The germline gives CDR1 SGDLS, CDR2 YYNGEE. This CDR3 is 16 amino acids long. Trimming shortened V by 4 bases and J by 0 bases, and 13 bases separated the two germline ends. Full variable domain (missing parts from reference TRBV9 and TRBJ1-4): DSGVTQTPKHLITATGQRVTLRCSPRSGDLSVYWYQQSLDQGLQFLIQYYNGEERAKGNILERFSAQQFPDLHSELNLSSLELGDSALYFCASSPLGTSTNEKLFFGSGTQLSVL.

The rearrangement uses TRBV2 and TRBJ2-7, with 7 bases identical to TRBD1. The CDR3 spans 15 residues. Trimming took 7 bases from V and 3 from J; bases not matched to a gene: 12. Germline CDR1 SNHLY, CDR2 FYNNEI. The CDR3 loop is CASTADRANFYEQYF. In DNA, the CDR3 is TGTGCCAGCACCGCAGACAGGGCCAATTTCTACGAGCAGTACTTC.

The rearrangement joins TRBV30 to TRBJ2-1; TRBD2 aligns across 9 bases. The V and J ends lost 6 bases and 7 bases, in that order; junction bases with no gene match: 10. The germline gives CDR1 GTSNPN, CDR2 SVGIG (reference sequence). This CDR3 spans 14 amino acids. The chain's CDR3 is CACSKGLAPNEQFF. Written as DNA, the CDR3 is TGTGCCTGTTCAAAGGGACTAGCTCCGAATGAGCAGTTCTTC.

This clone was detected only a few times. The chain couples TRBV5-1 to TRBJ2-7; 7 nucleotides line up with TRBD2. J was trimmed by 5 bases and V by 3 bases; bases with no gene match: 2. From germline, CDR1 is SGHRS and CDR2 YFSETQ. The CDR3 loop spans 12 amino acids. The CDR3, as DNA: TGCGCCAGCAGCTCAACTAGCGACGAGCAGTACTTC. The encoded protein is CASSSTSDEQYF.

The V and J genes are TRBV4-3 and TRBJ2-3; D is possibly TRBD2 (5 bases). Trimming shortened V by 0 bases and J by 0 bases, and 13 bases separated the two germline ends. Germline V gives CDR1 LGHNA, CDR2 YSLEER. The CDR3 is 17 residues long. CDR3 sequence (DNA): TGCGCCAGCAGCCAAGATCATGCGGGCCTTAGCACAGATACGCAGTATTTT. This gives the protein CASSQDHAGLSTDTQYF.

The table lists this clone with a count of one. J is TRBJ1-4 and V is TRBV7-9, with TRBD1 as a possible D gene (6 bases). This CDR3 contains 13 residues. V was shortened by 8 bases and J by 3 bases, with 10 bases between the two germline ends. CDR1 SEHNR and CDR2 FQNEAQ come from the germline V gene (reference sequence). The CDR3 is CASGTGSNEKLFF. DNA for the CDR3: TGTGCCAGCGGAACAGGGTCTAATGAAAAACTGTTTTTT.

The chain carries TRBV10-3 and TRBJ2-7, with TRBD1 identical over 8 bases. Germline V CDR1 and CDR2: ENHRY, SYGVKD. Trimming removed 5 bases from V and 0 bases from J; junction bases left unmatched: 3. The CDR3 is 14 amino acids. The CDR3 bases are TGTGCCATCAGTTCCGGGACAGGCTCCTACGAGCAGTACTTC. Amino acids: CAISSGTGSYEQYF.

The rearrangement joins TRBV30 to TRBJ2-3, with a tentative D call TRBD1 (6 bases). The CDR3 covers 14 residues. Germline CDR1 is GTSNPN and CDR2 is SVGIG (reference sequence). The V and J ends lost 5 bases and 8 bases respectively, with 20 bases between them. This CDR3 reads CAWVPGGQVVTQYF. The CDR3 DNA reads TGTGCCTGGGTCCCTGGGGGCCAGGTTGTTACGCAGTATTTT.

The rearrangement joins TRBV30 to TRBJ1-1; D may be TRBD1 (6 bases). Deletions cut 5 bases from V and 6 bases from J, with 16 bases between. CDR1 and CDR2 from the germline V gene are GTSNPN and SVGIG (reference sequence). The CDR3 spans 13 residues. CDR3 bases: TGTGCCTGGGCCCCCCAGGGGAAGCCTGAAGCTTTCTTT. Encoded protein: CAWAPQGKPEAFF.

This clone was observed a single time. The rearrangement links TRBV19 to TRBJ2-7, with a tentative D call TRBD2 (6 bases). The ends were cut back, 5 bases at V and 3 bases at J, with 11 bases in the middle. The length of the CDR3 is 13 residues. Per the germline V gene, CDR1 is LNHDA and CDR2 is SQIVND (reference sequence). Written as DNA, the CDR3 is TGTGCCAGTAGTTTGGACGGGGGCTACGAGCAGTACTTC. Protein: CASSLDGGYEQYF.